The clone carrying this T cell receptor (beta chain) was counted between two and nine times. Its matching antigen is unknown. TCRdb keeps only in-frame clones here, not all; method: immunoSEQ multiplex PCR. The top ten hold about 3% of the sample, which has 65,000 or so clones, 76% seen once. The sample originates from a study of vaccination effects on CD4 cells after COVID-19. Overall study: The vaccine given was either BNT162b2 or mRNA-1273, in two doses.

Peptide-pool stimulation followed by sequencing identified expanded antigen-specific CD4+ clonotypes in the ViraFEST assay. When less than 11 days of culture had elapsed, CD4+ T cells were isolated. Testing of the vaccine recipients showed negative nucleocapsid antibodies and no prior SARS-CoV-2 infection. The culture medium for 1.5 million to 2.5 million PBMC per well included about 9.2 IU/ml IL-2 and about 9.1 ug/ml peptides. IL-2 medium was substituted for half the medium on days 3 and 7. Findings of the study overall: Few convalescent patients were studied, and early post-infection samples were lacking.

Trimming removed 2 bases at V and 8 bases at J, with 12 bases between. This CDR3 comprises 13 residues. Per germline, CDR1 MNHNS and CDR2 SASEGT. This chain uses TRBV6-1 with TRBJ1-2; D not certain. The sequencing here drew on CD4+ T cells from PBMCs cultured with HCoV-NL63 spike peptides, taken before COVID-19 vaccination. This receptor was taken from a human donor who received a COVID-19 vaccine. The CDR3 DNA follows: TGTGCCAGCAGTGAACGGCCCGGCGGGGGCTACACCTTC. Translated, it gives CASSERPGGGYTF.